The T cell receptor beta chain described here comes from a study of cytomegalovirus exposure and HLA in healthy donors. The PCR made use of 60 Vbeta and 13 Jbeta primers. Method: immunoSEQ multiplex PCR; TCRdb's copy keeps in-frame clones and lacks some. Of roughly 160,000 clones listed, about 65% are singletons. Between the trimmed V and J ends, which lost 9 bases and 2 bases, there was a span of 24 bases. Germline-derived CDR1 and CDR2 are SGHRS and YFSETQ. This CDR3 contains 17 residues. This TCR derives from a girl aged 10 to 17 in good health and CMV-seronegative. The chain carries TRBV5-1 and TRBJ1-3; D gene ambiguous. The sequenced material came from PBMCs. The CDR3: CATPRAGVQGAGNTIYF. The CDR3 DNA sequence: TGCGCCACCCCGAGGGCTGGGGTCCAAGGCGCTGGAAACACCATATATTTT.